Each of the 13 T cell receptor beta chains below was sequenced from the same sample in a study of blood T cell repertoires in COVID-19. Measured with immunoSEQ multiplex PCR; TCRdb has only the in-frame clones, and not every one. The sample records fewer than 350,000 clones, 70% to 90% being singletons. Sequencing input: PBMCs or T cells enriched from blood (not recorded which). The receptors originated from a woman aged 25 to 45 who had recovered from COVID-19.

The chain couples TRBV27 to TRBJ1-5, with D possibly TRBD1 on 6 matching bases. V lost 5 bases and J 10 bases, leaving 12 bases between the germline ends. The CDR3 extends over 12 amino acids. Germline lookup yields CDR1 MNHEY and CDR2 SMNVEV (reference sequence). For the CDR3, the DNA is TGTGCCAGCAGTACCATGGGGGCTCCCCAGCATTTT. Translated, it gives CASSTMGAPQHF.

The chain has TRBV19 and TRBJ1-1; D is undetermined. The CDR3 runs to 13 residues. CDR1 and CDR2 from the germline V gene are LNHDA and SQIVND (reference sequence). The V end was cut by 3 bases, the J end by 1 base, with 6 bases between. The CDR3 DNA reads TGTGCCAGTAGTATTGGCCCGAACACTGAAGCTTTCTTT. Its translation is CASSIGPNTEAFF.

J is TRBJ2-4 and V is TRBV19; a possible D gene is TRBD2 (5 bases). Trimming removed 5 bases from V and 0 bases from J, with 17 bases in between. The germline V gene has CDR1 LNHDA and CDR2 SQIVND (reference sequence). The CDR3 runs to 17 residues. The CDR3 loop reads CASSAASQALAKNIQYF. CDR3 sequence (DNA): TGTGCCAGTAGTGCGGCTAGCCAAGCCCTAGCCAAAAACATTCAGTACTTC.

This sequence joins TRBV9 and TRBJ2-4, with 12 bases lining up with TRBD2. This CDR3 has 15 residues. The ends lost 0 bases at V and 6 bases at J; junction bases unmatched: 1. CDR1 and CDR2 from the germline V gene are SGDLS and YYNGEE. Written as DNA, the CDR3 is TGTGCCAGCAGCGTAGAGGGACTAGCGGGAAACATTCAGTACTTC. As protein: CASSVEGLAGNIQYF.

This chain joins TRBV28 and TRBJ1-1; perhaps TRBD1 as D (5 bases). The ends were cut back, 2 bases at V and 5 bases at J, with 18 bases in the middle. Germline CDR1 MDHEN, CDR2 SYDVKM. The CDR3 runs to 16 residues. The chain's CDR3 is CASSLRAGFRETEAFF. CDR3 nucleotides: TGTGCCAGCAGTTTAAGGGCAGGGTTCAGGGAAACTGAAGCTTTCTTT.

This chain joins TRBV7-9 and TRBJ1-4, with 9 bases matching TRBD1. The junction had 5 bases not matched to a gene; V was cut back by 10 bases and J by 5 bases. Per the germline V gene, CDR1 is SEHNR and CDR2 is FQNEAQ (reference sequence). The CDR3 is made up of 13 amino acids. The CDR3 bases are TGTGCCACCGTGACAGGGGGAAATGAAAAACTGTTTTTT. It codes for CATVTGGNEKLFF.

V and J are TRBV24-1 and TRBJ2-1; D gene ambiguous. The germline CDR1 and CDR2 sequences are KGHDR and SFDVKD. CDR3 length: 11 residues. The CDR3 nucleotides are TGTGCTACGATGAGCTACAATGAGCAGTTCTTC. Protein product: CATMSYNEQFF.

CDR3 nucleotides: TGTGCCAGCAGCAACGAACCCGGACAGATGAACACTGAAGCTTTCTTT. The encoded protein is CASSNEPGQMNTEAFF. J is TRBJ1-1 and V is TRBV9, with D possibly matching TRBD1 (6 bases). The CDR3 has 16 amino acids. V was clipped by 4 bases and J by 0 bases, with 16 bases between them. Per the germline V gene, CDR1 is SGDLS and CDR2 is YYNGEE.

This clone appeared once. The chain couples TRBV19 to TRBJ2-7; a possible D gene is TRBD1 (6 bases). The germline gives CDR1 LNHDA, CDR2 SQIVND (reference sequence). The CDR3 has 13 residues. Trimming pared 2 bases from V and 4 bases from J, leaving 9 bases between. As DNA, the CDR3 is TGTGCCAGTAGTATAACAGGGATATACGAGCAGTACTTC. This codes for CASSITGIYEQYF.

The V gene is TRBV9, the J gene TRBJ2-1; 8 bases fit TRBD2. This CDR3 contains 16 residues. V gave up 4 bases and J gave up 2 bases; unmatched junction bases: 8. From germline, CDR1 is SGDLS and CDR2 YYNGEE. DNA for the CDR3: TGTGCCAGCAGCCGACCCCCAGCGGGAGCCTACAATGAGCAGTTCTTC. Its translation is CASSRPPAGAYNEQFF.

CDR3 loop: CASSVRTAYGYTF. The CDR3 region has the DNA TGTGCCAGCAGCGTCCGGACAGCGTACGGCTACACCTTC. V and J are TRBV7-2 and TRBJ1-2, with a possible D match to TRBD1 (6 bases). The CDR3 consists of 13 residues. V gave up 5 bases and J gave up 8 bases, with 15 bases separating them. Germline V CDR1 and CDR2: SGHTA, FQGNSA.

Only a few counts were recorded for this clone. CDR3: CASSLSEGANYGYTF. CDR3 nucleotides: TGTGCCAGCAGTTTATCAGAGGGGGCCAACTATGGCTACACCTTC. The chain employs TRBV27 and TRBJ1-2, with TRBD1 matching over 7 bases. The CDR3 contains 15 residues. CDR1 and CDR2 from the germline V gene are MNHEY and SMNVEV (reference sequence). The V segment lost 0 bases and the J segment 2 bases; nucleotides outside the gene matches: 3.

V gene TRBV7-6 combines with J gene TRBJ2-3; D might be TRBD2 (6 bases). Germline assignment: CDR1 SGHVS and CDR2 FNYEAQ. This CDR3 has 15 amino acids. The V end was cut by 1 base, the J end by 6 bases, with 14 bases between. The chain's CDR3 is CASSLVADTLDTQYF. CDR3 DNA: TGTGCCAGCAGCTTAGTAGCGGATACGTTGGATACGCAGTATTTT.